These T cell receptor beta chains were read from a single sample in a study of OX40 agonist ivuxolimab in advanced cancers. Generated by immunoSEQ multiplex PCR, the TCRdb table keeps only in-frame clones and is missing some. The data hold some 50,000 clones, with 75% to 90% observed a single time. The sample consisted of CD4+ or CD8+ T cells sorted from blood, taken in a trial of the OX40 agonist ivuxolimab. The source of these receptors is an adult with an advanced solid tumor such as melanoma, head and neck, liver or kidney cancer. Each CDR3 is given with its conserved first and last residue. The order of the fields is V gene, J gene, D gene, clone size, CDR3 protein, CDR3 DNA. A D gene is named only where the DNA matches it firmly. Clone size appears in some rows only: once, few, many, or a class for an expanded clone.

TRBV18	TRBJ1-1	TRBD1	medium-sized	CASSPQTGSTEAFF	TGTGCCAGCTCACCACAGACAGGGTCCACTGAAGCTTTCTTT
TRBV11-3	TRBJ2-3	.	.	CASSLGGMGDTQYF	TGTGCCAGCAGCTTAGGGGGCATGGGAGATACGCAGTATTTT
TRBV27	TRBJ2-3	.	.	CASSLGPARRTDTQYF	TGTGCCAGCAGTTTAGGGCCCGCCCGCCGCACAGATACGCAGTATTTT
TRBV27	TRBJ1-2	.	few	CASSLRDTNYGYTF	TGTGCCAGCAGTCTCCGGGACACAAACTATGGCTACACCTTC
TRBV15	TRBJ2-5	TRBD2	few	CATRSGASGRGYQETQYF	TGTGCCACCCGCAGTGGGGCTAGCGGGAGGGGATACCAAGAGACCCAGTACTTC
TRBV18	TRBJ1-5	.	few	CASSPGLSNQPQHF	TGTGCCAGCTCACCGGGGCTTAGCAATCAGCCCCAGCATTTT
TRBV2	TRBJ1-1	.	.	CASSWEPGSEAFF	TGTGCCAGCAGTTGGGAGCCGGGGTCTGAAGCTTTCTTT
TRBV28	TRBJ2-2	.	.	CASMSPTGNTGELFF	TGTGCCAGCATGTCTCCGACAGGGAACACCGGGGAGCTGTTTTTT
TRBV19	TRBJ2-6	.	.	CASRGENSGANVLTF	TGTGCCAGTAGGGGAGAGAACTCTGGGGCCAACGTCCTGACTTTC
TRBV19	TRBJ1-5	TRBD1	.	CASTEAGTGNQPQHF	TGTGCCAGTACCGAGGCGGGGACAGGGAATCAGCCCCAGCATTTT
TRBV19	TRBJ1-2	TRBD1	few	CASSTRGTASNF	TGTGCCAGTAGTACTAGGGGGACAGCCAGTAACTTC
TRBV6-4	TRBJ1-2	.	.	CASSATDGVGGYTF	TGTGCCAGCAGTGCTACGGACGGCGTCGGGGGCTACACCTTC
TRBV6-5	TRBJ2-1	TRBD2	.	CASSYLGLAGGNEQFF	TGTGCCAGCAGTTACTTAGGACTAGCGGGAGGAAATGAGCAGTTCTTC
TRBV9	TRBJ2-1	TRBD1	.	CASSVNGQGADEQFF	TGTGCCAGCAGCGTAAATGGGCAGGGGGCAGATGAGCAGTTCTTC
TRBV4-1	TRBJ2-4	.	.	CASSQEAGGQLRNIQYF	TGCGCCAGCAGCCAAGAGGCGGGGGGACAGCTACGGAACATTCAGTACTTC
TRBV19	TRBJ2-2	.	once	CASSIVYGTGELFF	TGTGCCAGTAGTATAGTGTACGGTACCGGGGAGCTGTTTTTT
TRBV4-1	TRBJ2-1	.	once	CASSQGIAGFYNEQFF	TGCGCCAGCAGCCAAGGAATTGCGGGGTTCTACAATGAGCAGTTCTTC
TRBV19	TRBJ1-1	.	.	CASSGYSILNTEAFF	TGTGCCAGTAGTGGGTACTCAATCCTGAACACTGAAGCTTTCTTT
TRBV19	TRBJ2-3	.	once	CASSIQGGDTQYF	TGTGCCAGTAGTATACAGGGAGGAGATACGCAGTATTTT
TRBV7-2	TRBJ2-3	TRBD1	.	CACTGAAASTDTQYF	TGTGCTTGCACAGGGGCCGCGGCTAGCACAGATACGCAGTATTTT
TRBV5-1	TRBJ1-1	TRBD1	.	CASSLAPQGVNTEAFF	TGCGCCAGCAGCTTGGCCCCGCAGGGGGTGAACACTGAAGCTTTCTTT
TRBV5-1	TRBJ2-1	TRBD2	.	CASSPSSGNEQFF	TGCGCCAGCAGCCCATCTAGCGGCAATGAGCAGTTCTTC
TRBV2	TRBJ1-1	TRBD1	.	CASRGQGYTEAFF	TGTGCCAGCAGAGGACAGGGATACACTGAAGCTTTCTTT
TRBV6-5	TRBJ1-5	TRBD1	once	CASGTGQGVNQPQHF	TGTGCCTCCGGGACGGGACAGGGCGTCAATCAGCCCCAGCATTTT
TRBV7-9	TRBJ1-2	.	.	CASSTDRYYGYTF	TGTGCCAGCAGCACTGACAGATACTATGGCTACACCTTC
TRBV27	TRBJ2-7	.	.	CASSSLGDSTTYEQYF	TGTGCCAGCAGTTCCCTCGGGGACTCGACAACCTACGAGCAGTACTTC
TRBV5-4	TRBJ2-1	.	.	CASSSGNYNEQFF	TGTGCCAGCAGCTCCGGGAACTACAATGAGCAGTTCTTC
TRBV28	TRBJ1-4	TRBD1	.	CASRPGDRGNEKLFF	TGTGCCAGCAGACCCGGGGACAGGGGTAATGAAAAACTGTTTTTT
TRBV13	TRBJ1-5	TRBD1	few	CASSRTGGGQPQHF	TGTGCCAGCAGCCGTACAGGGGGCGGGCAGCCCCAGCATTTT
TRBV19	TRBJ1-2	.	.	CASSIPSQDYGYTF	TGTGCCAGTAGTATCCCGTCCCAGGACTATGGCTACACCTTC
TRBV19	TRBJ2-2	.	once	CASMGGGRRAGELFF	TGTGCCAGTATGGGAGGAGGGAGAAGAGCCGGGGAGCTGTTTTTT
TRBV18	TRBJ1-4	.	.	CASSPPRRATNEKLFF	TGTGCCAGCTCACCACCGAGGCGGGCAACTAATGAAAAACTGTTTTTT
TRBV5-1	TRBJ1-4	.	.	CASSPPVGTTNEKLFF	TGCGCCAGCAGCCCCCCTGTAGGGACAACTAATGAAAAACTGTTTTTT
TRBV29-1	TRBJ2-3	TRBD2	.	CSVEDLPAGGSDTQYF	TGCAGCGTTGAAGATCTTCCAGCGGGAGGATCAGATACGCAGTATTTT
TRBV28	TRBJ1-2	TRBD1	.	CASSLRTGERNGYTF	TGTGCCAGCAGTCTGAGGACAGGGGAAAGGAATGGCTACACCTTC
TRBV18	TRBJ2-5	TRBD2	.	CASSPLAGGRETQYF	TGTGCCAGCTCACCACTAGCGGGGGGGCGTGAGACCCAGTACTTC
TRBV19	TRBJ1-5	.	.	CASSIDLWREHSNQPQHF	TGTGCCAGTAGTATAGATCTATGGAGGGAACATAGCAATCAGCCCCAGCATTTT
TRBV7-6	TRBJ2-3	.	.	CASSTPRGADTQYF	TGTGCCAGCAGCACCCCCAGGGGGGCAGATACGCAGTATTTT
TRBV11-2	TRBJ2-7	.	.	CASHPASSQPYEQYF	TGTGCCAGCCACCCGGCTAGCTCCCAACCCTACGAGCAGTACTTC
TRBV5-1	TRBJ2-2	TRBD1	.	CASSLLTGANTGELFF	TGCGCCAGCAGCCTCCTGACAGGGGCTAACACCGGGGAGCTGTTTTTT
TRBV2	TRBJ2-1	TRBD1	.	CASSGDRSYNEQFF	TGTGCCAGCAGTGGGGACAGATCCTACAATGAGCAGTTCTTC
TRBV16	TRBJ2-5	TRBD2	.	CASSQSLAGARQETQYF	TGTGCCAGCAGCCAATCATTAGCGGGCGCTAGACAAGAGACCCAGTACTTC
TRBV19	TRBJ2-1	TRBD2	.	CASSMLGLVDRVNEQFF	TGTGCCAGTAGTATGCTCGGACTAGTCGATCGAGTCAATGAGCAGTTCTTC
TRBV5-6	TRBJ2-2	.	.	CASSTGTLINTGELFF	TGTGCCAGCAGCACAGGGACCCTAATAAACACCGGGGAGCTGTTTTTT
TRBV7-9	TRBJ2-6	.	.	CASSTSGANVLTF	TGTGCCAGCAGCACATCCGGGGCCAACGTCCTGACTTTC
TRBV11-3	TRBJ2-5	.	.	CASSLSGVGGETQYF	TGTGCCAGCAGCTTATCCGGGGTCGGCGGAGAGACCCAGTACTTC
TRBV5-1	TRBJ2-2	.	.	CASSLEAPDTGELFF	TGCGCCAGCAGCTTGGAAGCACCGGACACCGGGGAGCTGTTTTTT
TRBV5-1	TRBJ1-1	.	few	CASSPNFAEAFF	TGCGCCAGCAGCCCCAATTTTGCTGAAGCTTTCTTT
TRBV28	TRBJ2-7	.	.	CATFSYEQYF	TGTGCCACCTTTTCGTACGAGCAGTACTTC
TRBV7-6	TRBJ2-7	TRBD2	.	CASSLEASGYEQYF	TGTGCCAGCAGCTTAGAGGCTAGCGGGTACGAGCAGTACTTC
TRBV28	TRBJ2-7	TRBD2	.	CASSLTGTSGIYEQYF	TGTGCCAGCAGTCTTACCGGGACTAGCGGAATTTACGAGCAGTACTTC
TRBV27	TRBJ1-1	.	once	CASSLRRDKNTEAFF	TGTGCCAGCAGTTTAAGGCGGGACAAGAACACTGAAGCTTTCTTT
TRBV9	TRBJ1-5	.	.	CASSVVGGGNQPQHF	TGTGCCAGCAGCGTAGTGGGAGGGGGCAATCAGCCCCAGCATTTT